This TCR beta chain was identified during a study of liver allograft versus peripheral blood T cells. Study at large: Comparisons were made between T cell receptor repertoires found in transplanted livers and those circulating in recipients' peripheral blood. Study results and limitations: The authors reported that T cell receptor repertoires inside liver allografts differed from those in peripheral blood.

With respect to this clonotype: Its antigen remains unknown. One base away lies a much larger clone, so this may be a sequencing read error.

TCRdb re-called the reads through MiXCR, storing one row per CDR3 protein. Among roughly 14,000 distinct CDR3 sequences listed, 20% were seen once. The receptor was derived from a human patient who had a liver transplant. Some T cells may be the graft donor's.

The CDR3 DNA sequence: TGTGCCAGCTTAGAGTTGGGGCTGCAGGAACTCAGGGAAGCTTTCTTT. Translated, it gives CASLELGLQELREAFF. The gene calls are TRBV6-1 and TRBJ1-1; TRBD1 might be the D (5 bases). The CDR3 has 16 amino acids. Germline V lookup: CDR1 MNHNS, CDR2 SASEGT. Trimming cost V 8 bases and J 8 bases, with 27 bases left between them.